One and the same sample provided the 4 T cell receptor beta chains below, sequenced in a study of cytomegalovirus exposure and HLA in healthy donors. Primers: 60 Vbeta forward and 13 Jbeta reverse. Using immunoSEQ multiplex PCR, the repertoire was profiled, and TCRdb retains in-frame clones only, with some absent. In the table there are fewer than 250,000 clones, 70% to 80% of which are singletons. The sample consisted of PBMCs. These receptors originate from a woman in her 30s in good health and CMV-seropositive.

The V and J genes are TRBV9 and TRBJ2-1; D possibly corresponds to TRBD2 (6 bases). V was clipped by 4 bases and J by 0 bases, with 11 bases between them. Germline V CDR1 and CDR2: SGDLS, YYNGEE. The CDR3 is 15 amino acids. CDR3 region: CASSRDFSSYNEQFF. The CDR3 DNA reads TGTGCCAGCAGCCGGGACTTCAGCTCCTACAATGAGCAGTTCTTC. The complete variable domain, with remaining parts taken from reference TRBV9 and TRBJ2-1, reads DSGVTQTPKHLITATGQRVTLRCSPRSGDLSVYWYQQSLDQGLQFLIQYYNGEERAKGNILERFSAQQFPDLHSELNLSSLELGDSALYFCASSRDFSSYNEQFFGPGTRLTVL.

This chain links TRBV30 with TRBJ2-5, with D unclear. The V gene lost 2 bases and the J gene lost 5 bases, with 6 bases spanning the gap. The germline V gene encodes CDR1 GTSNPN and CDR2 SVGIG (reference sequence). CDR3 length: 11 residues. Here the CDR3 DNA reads TGTGCCTGGAGTAGCCCGGAGACCCAGTACTTC. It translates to CAWSSPETQYF.

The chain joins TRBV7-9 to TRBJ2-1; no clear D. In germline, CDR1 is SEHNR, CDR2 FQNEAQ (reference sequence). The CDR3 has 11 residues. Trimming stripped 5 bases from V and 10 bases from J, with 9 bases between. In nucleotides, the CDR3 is TGTGCCAGCAGCGAGCTCAACGAGCAGTTCTTC. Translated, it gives CASSELNEQFF.

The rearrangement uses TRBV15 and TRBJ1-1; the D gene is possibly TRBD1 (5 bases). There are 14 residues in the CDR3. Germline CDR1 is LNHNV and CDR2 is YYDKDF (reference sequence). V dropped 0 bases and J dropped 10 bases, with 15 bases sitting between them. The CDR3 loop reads CATSRDLRIGAAFF. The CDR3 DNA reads TGTGCCACCAGCAGAGATTTAAGGATTGGGGCAGCTTTCTTT.